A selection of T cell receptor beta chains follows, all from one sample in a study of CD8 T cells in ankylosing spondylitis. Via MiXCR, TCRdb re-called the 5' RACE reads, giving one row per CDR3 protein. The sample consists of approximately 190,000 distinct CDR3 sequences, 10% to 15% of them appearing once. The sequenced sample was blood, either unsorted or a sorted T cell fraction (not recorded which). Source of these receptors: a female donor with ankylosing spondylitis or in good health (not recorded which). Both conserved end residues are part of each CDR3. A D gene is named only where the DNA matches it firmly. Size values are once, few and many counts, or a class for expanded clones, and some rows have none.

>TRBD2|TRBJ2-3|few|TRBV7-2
TGTGCCAGCAGCCCAATAGCGGGAGTATACTATTTT
CASSPIAGVYYF
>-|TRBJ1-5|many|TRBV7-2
TGTGCCAGCAGCCCCGATGCTGGGGAGTATCCCCAGCATTTT
CASSPDAGEYPQHF
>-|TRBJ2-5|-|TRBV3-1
TGTGCCAGCAGCCAAGGGCAGGAGGAGACCCAGTACTTC
CASSQGQEETQYF
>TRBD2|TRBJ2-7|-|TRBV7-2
TGTGCCAGCAGCATGAGCGGGACTACTCCACTAGAGCAGTACTTC
CASSMSGTTPLEQYF
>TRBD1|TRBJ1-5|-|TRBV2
TGTGCCAGCAGAGAGACAGGGGTACAGCCCCAGCATTTT
CASRETGVQPQHF
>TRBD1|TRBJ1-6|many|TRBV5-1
TGCGCCAGCAGCCTGGCCCTGGGACAGCCCAATTCACCCCTCCACTTT
CASSLALGQPNSPLHF
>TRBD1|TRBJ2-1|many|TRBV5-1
TGCGCCAGCAGCTTGGGACAGGGCAATGAGCAGTTCTTC
CASSLGQGNEQFF
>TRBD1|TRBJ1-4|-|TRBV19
TGTGCCAGTACTTCAGGGGGCACTAATGAAAAACTGTTTTTT
CASTSGGTNEKLFF
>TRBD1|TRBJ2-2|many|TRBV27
TGTGCTAGCAGCTCGGGACAGTTCACCGGGGAGCTGTTTTTT
CASSSGQFTGELFF
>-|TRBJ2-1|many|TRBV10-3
TGTGCCATCAGTGGGCTTAGAACTATCCGGGCCGACAATGAGCAGTTCTTC
CAISGLRTIRADNEQFF
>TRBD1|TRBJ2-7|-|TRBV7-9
TGTGCCAGCAGCTTACTCTTGACGGGACAGGGCTCCTACGAGCAGTACTTC
CASSLLLTGQGSYEQYF
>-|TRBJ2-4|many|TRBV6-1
TGTGCCAGCAGTGAAGCGTCGGGCAGGGGGGACGACATTCAGTACTTC
CASSEASGRGDDIQYF
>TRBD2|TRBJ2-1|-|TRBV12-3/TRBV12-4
TGTGCCAGCAGTAAATTTACACGGACTAGCGGGCCCTACAATGAGCAGTTCTTC
CASSKFTRTSGPYNEQFF
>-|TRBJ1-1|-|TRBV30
TGTGCCTGGAGAGTAGCGGGGGCCGAAGCTTTCTTT
CAWRVAGAEAFF
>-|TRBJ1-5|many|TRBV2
TGTGCCACCAGGGGAGGGGATTTTCAGCCCCAGCATTTT
CATRGGDFQPQHF
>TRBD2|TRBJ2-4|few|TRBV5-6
TGTGCCAGCAGCTTTTCCGGGACTACCAAAAACATTCAGTACTTC
CASSFSGTTKNIQYF
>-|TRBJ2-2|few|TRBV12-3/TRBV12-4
TGTGCCAGCAGTTCCCGGGCCGGGGAGCTGTTTTTT
CASSSRAGELFF
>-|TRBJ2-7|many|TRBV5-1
TGCGCCAGCAGAACTAACGGTGGCAGTTTCCACGAGCAGTACTTC
CASRTNGGSFHEQYF
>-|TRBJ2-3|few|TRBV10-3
TGTGCCACATCGGGGGAGCTCCCAGATACGCAGTATTTT
CATSGELPDTQYF
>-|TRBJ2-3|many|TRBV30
TGTGCCTGGAAGCGAGGGCGCTTGCCCCCAGATACGCAGTATTTT
CAWKRGRLPPDTQYF
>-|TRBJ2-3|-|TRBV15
TGTGCCACCAGCAGAGATATGGTTGCAGATACGCAGTATTTT
CATSRDMVADTQYF
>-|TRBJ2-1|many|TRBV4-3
TGCGCCAGCAGCCAAATCCGGGGCCAAAGTGATCTGTTCTTC
CASSQIRGQSDLFF
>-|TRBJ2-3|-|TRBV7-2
TGTGCCAGCACCCTCCGGTTAACCACAGATACGCAGTATTTT
CASTLRLTTDTQYF
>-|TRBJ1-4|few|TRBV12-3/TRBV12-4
TGTGCCAGCAGTCTCCAGGGGATTCGAGAAAAACTGTTTTTT
CASSLQGIREKLFF
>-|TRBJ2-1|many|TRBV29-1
TGCAGCGTTGGGTCGAGGGCTGCTGGCTCCTACAATGAGCAGTTCTTC
CSVGSRAAGSYNEQFF
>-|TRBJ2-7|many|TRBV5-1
TGCGCCAGCAGCTTGTACGGCACCTACGAGCAGTACTTC
CASSLYGTYEQYF